Detailed here is one TCR beta chain. What it binds is unknown. Trimming took 2 bases from V and 2 from J; bases not matched to a gene: 6. This CDR3 region has 16 residues. Per germline, CDR1 SGHVS and CDR2 FNYEAQ. The data originate from a study of lymphopenia after photon versus proton radiotherapy. The protocol was immunoSEQ multiplex PCR, while the TCRdb copy is restricted to in-frame clones and leaves out a portion. The sample comprises approximately 58,000 clones, around 83% of which are singletons, and roughly 27% rests with the top ten. Study outcomes and limitations: Post-nadir diversity loss with photons came from oligoclonal expansion, particularly CD8+ Temra cells. Only patients who died were analyzed for survival; proton advantage is unproven. Under photons, naive T cells and diversity fell while effector/memory populations rose. A bigger post-nadir fall in TCR diversity correlated inversely with survival time in deceased patients.

This TCR derives from a man over 45 with gastric cancer. The source material was peripheral blood, sampled from a patient treated with photon-based radiotherapy. The V call is TRBV7-6, the J call TRBJ2-3, with 8 bases identical to TRBD2. The CDR3: CASSLTSGLYTDTQYF. CDR3 sequence (DNA): TGTGCCAGCAGCTTAACTAGCGGACTATACACAGATACGCAGTATTTT.